The 18 T cell receptor beta chains in this list originate from one sample, sequenced in a study of Ad26.COV2.S vaccination and SARS-CoV-2 variants. Treatment given: about 20 received Ad26.COV2.S at low or high dose, single or two shots; about 5 received placebo; per-sample allocation not given. Collection of samples fell on day 63 after the first vaccine or placebo injection. The assay was immunoSEQ multiplex PCR, and TCRdb's table has in-frame clones only and misses some. The table lists about 350,000 clones, approximately 81% of them singletons. This specimen was peripheral blood, taken in a trial of Ad26.COV2.S vaccine versus placebo. All receptors come from a person aged 18-60 years who received the Ad26.COV2.S COVID-19 vaccine or a placebo.

The chain has TRBV7-2 and TRBJ1-5, with D tentatively TRBD1 (6 bases). CDR1 SGHTA and CDR2 FQGNSA come from the germline V gene. CDR3 length: 16 amino acids. V lost 5 bases to trimming and J lost 2 bases, with 16 bases between them. CDR3: CASSPVRGGGNQPQHF. The DNA for the CDR3 is TGTGCCAGCAGCCCCGTCAGGGGAGGGGGCAATCAGCCCCAGCATTTT.

In this sample, this clone turned up a few times. The chain couples TRBV11-2 to TRBJ2-1; D might be TRBD2 (7 bases). Germline assignment: CDR1 SGHAT and CDR2 FQNNGV. The V end lost 1 base, the J end lost 7 bases, and 17 bases lay between the germline ends. The CDR3 covers 16 residues. CDR3 DNA sequence: TGTGCCAGCAGCTTAGGGGGGGAGGGGGATTTGAATGAGCAGTTCTTC. Translating gives CASSLGGEGDLNEQFF.

The chain carries TRBV19 and TRBJ1-1, with 7 bases lining up with TRBD1. Trimming at V came to 5 bases and at J to 10 bases, leaving 10 bases not matched to a gene. Germline-derived CDR1 and CDR2 are LNHDA and SQIVND (reference sequence). The CDR3 contains 13 residues. CDR3 region: CASSPSTQGGAFF. In DNA form, the CDR3 reads TGTGCCAGTAGTCCGTCTACCCAGGGGGGAGCTTTCTTT.

A single count supports this clone. This chain uses TRBV4-3 with TRBJ2-7, with TRBD2 identical over 11 bases. The CDR3 covers 15 residues. Germline CDR1 and CDR2: LGHNA and YSLEER. J gave up 6 bases and V 0 bases, and 4 bases lay outside the gene matches. CDR3 sequence reads: CASSQDRLAGSEQYF. DNA for the CDR3: TGCGCCAGCAGCCAAGATAGACTAGCGGGGAGCGAGCAGTACTTC.

As DNA, the CDR3 is TGCGCCAGCAGCCACGATAGGACAGGAAGCAATCAGCCCCAGCATTTT. It codes for CASSHDRTGSNQPQHF. The V and J genes are TRBV4-3 and TRBJ1-5, with 7 nucleotides matching TRBD1. J lost 1 base, V lost 3 bases, and 6 bases had no gene match. Germline CDR1 and CDR2: LGHNA and YSLEER. This CDR3 comprises 16 residues.

The V call is TRBV4-1, the J call TRBJ2-3; 15 nucleotides line up with TRBD2. Germline V CDR1 and CDR2: MGHRA, YSYEKL. The CDR3 loop spans 19 amino acids. The junction had 10 bases not matched to a gene; V was cut back by 3 bases and J by 3 bases. CDR3 nucleotides: TGCGCCAGCAGCCATAAACCGGGACTAGCGGGGGGTCTGACAGATACGCAGTATTTT. Protein product: CASSHKPGLAGGLTDTQYF.

This chain joins TRBV5-1 and TRBJ2-3; 10 nucleotides agree with TRBD2. The germline V gene has CDR1 SGHRS and CDR2 YFSETQ. V lost 4 bases, J lost 6 bases, and 8 bases stayed unmatched. CDR3 length: 15 amino acids. CDR3 loop: CASSLPSGGPDTQYF. The CDR3 region has the DNA TGCGCCAGCAGCCTCCCTAGCGGGGGCCCCGATACGCAGTATTTT.

V usage is TRBV7-2 and J usage is TRBJ2-1; D is ambiguous. The CDR3 has 11 residues. The V end lost 4 bases, the J end lost 4 bases, and 2 bases lay between the germline ends. The germline V gene encodes CDR1 SGHTA and CDR2 FQGNSA. The CDR3 sequence is CASSWYNEQFF. The CDR3 region has the DNA TGTGCCAGCAGCTGGTACAATGAGCAGTTCTTC.

V is TRBV18 and J is TRBJ1-2; D unresolved. V lost 4 bases and J lost 8, with 26 bases in between. The CDR3 is 17 residues long. CDR1 and CDR2 from the germline V gene are KGHSH and LQKENI. The CDR3 nucleotides read TGTGCCAGCTCACTGATTCCGGGCAACTCCCCCGCGGCCGGCTACACCTTC. Translation: CASSLIPGNSPAAGYTF. Variable domain in full (rest from reference TRBV18 and TRBJ1-2): NAGVMQNPRHLVRRRGQEARLRCSPMKGHSHVYWYRQLPEEGLKFMVYLQKENIIDESGMPKERFSAEFPKEGPSILRIQQVVRGDSAAYFCASSLIPGNSPAAGYTFGSGTRLTVV.

This clone was recorded a few times. The chain carries TRBV21-1 and TRBJ1-1. TRBV21-1 is a listed pseudogene. This CDR3 spans 15 amino acids. The CDR3 DNA is TGTGCCAGCAGCACGAAGGAGCTCAGGAACACTGAAGCTTTCTTT. Protein sequence: CASSTKELRNTEAFF.

The chain has TRBV9 and TRBJ2-3, with 9 bases identical to TRBD1. V was clipped by 3 bases and J by 6 bases; unmatched bases: 5. Germline V gene data show CDR1 as SGDLS and CDR2 as YYNGEE. The CDR3 extends over 14 amino acids. DNA of the CDR3: TGTGCCAGCAGCGCGGACAGGGGATATGATACGCAGTATTTT. Amino acid sequence: CASSADRGYDTQYF.

In the case of this clone: The sample has other DNA sequences that encode this CDR3 too. The chain uses TRBV27 and TRBJ1-2; the D gene is possibly TRBD1 (5 bases). In germline, CDR1 is MNHEY, CDR2 SMNVEV (reference sequence). V shed 6 bases and J shed 2 bases, with 10 bases lying between them. This CDR3 has 13 residues. CDR3 sequence: CASSLQGNYGYTF. CDR3 DNA: TGTGCCAGCAGCCTGCAGGGAAACTATGGCTACACCTTC.

The chain joins TRBV25-1 to TRBJ2-2, with D tentatively TRBD2 (6 bases). V was shortened by 8 bases and J by 5 bases, with 9 bases between the two germline ends. CDR1 MGHDK and CDR2 SYGVNS come from the germline V gene. CDR3 length: 12 amino acids. CDR3 DNA sequence: TGTGCCAGCTATGCGGGAACCGGGGAGCTGTTTTTT. Encoded protein: CASYAGTGELFF.

The J gene is TRBJ2-1, the V gene TRBV9; TRBD2 matches at 7 bases. This CDR3 is 13 amino acids long. V shed 8 bases, J shed 5 bases, and the junction held 7 bases outside the gene matches. Germline V gene sequence: CDR1 SGDLS, CDR2 YYNGEE. The CDR3 DNA reads TGTGCCAGTGAACGGGGGGTTCACAATGAGCAGTTCTTC. This gives the protein CASERGVHNEQFF.

This clone was detected a few times. This chain connects TRBV5-6 to TRBJ1-6, with D possibly being TRBD1 (5 bases). Trimming cost V 4 bases and J 4 bases, with 9 bases left between them. The CDR3 has 14 amino acids. From germline, CDR1 is SGHDT and CDR2 YYEEEE. The CDR3, as DNA: TGTGCCAGCAGCCTCGGGGGATATAATTCACCCCTCCACTTT. The encoded protein is CASSLGGYNSPLHF.

V usage is TRBV5-1 and J usage is TRBJ1-6; 7 nucleotides line up with TRBD1. V lost 2 bases to trimming and J lost 3 bases; unmatched junction nucleotides: 8. The CDR3 spans 17 residues. CDR1 is SGHRS, CDR2 YFSETQ, per germline. CDR3 DNA sequence: TGCGCCAGCAGCTTCCTGGGACAGACAGACTATAATTCACCCCTCCACTTT. Translating gives CASSFLGQTDYNSPLHF.

V gene TRBV11-3 combines with J gene TRBJ2-7, with D possibly matching TRBD1 (6 bases). The germline V gene has CDR1 SGHNT and CDR2 YENEEA. The CDR3 consists of 13 residues. Trimming pared 1 base from V and 5 bases from J, leaving 9 bases between. The DNA for the CDR3 is TGTGCCAGCAGCTTAGCACAGGGCCACGAGCAGTACTTC. Its protein product is CASSLAQGHEQYF.

The chain recombines TRBV6-5 with TRBJ1-2; D might be TRBD1 (5 bases). The ends were cut back, 2 bases at V and 1 base at J, with 8 bases in the middle. In germline, CDR1 is MNHEY, CDR2 SVGAGI. This CDR3 is built from 14 residues. The CDR3 DNA is TGTGCCAGCAGTTACGCGGGGGGTAACTATGGCTACACCTTC. Translated: CASSYAGGNYGYTF.